This T cell receptor beta chain was observed in a study of T cell repertoires in cytomegalovirus infection. Between the trimmed V and J ends, which lost 1 base and 4 bases, there was a span of 14 bases. The germline CDR1 and CDR2 sequences are SGHVS and FNYEAQ. This CDR3 comprises 16 residues. From the reads, TCRdb called clonotypes with MiXCR, one entry per CDR3 protein. In the table there are about 470,000 distinct CDR3 sequences, approximately 40% of which are singletons. In the case of this clonotype: Its antigen is still unknown.

This chain connects TRBV7-6 to TRBJ2-1; tentative D call: TRBD2 (6 bases). This clonotype was obtained from a human donor in good health (CMV status not recorded). Some clones in this sample may be carry-over from other donors' samples. The material was cultured PBMCs, obtained from culture after CMV antigen stimulation. For the CDR3, the DNA is TGTGCCAGCAGCTTAGTTAGGGCGGGACCTTACAATGAGCAGTTCTTC. The encoded protein is CASSLVRAGPYNEQFF. Full variable domain (missing parts from reference TRBV7-6 and TRBJ2-1): GAGVSQSPRYKVTKRGQDVALRCDPISGHVSLYWYRQALGQGPEFLTYFNYEAQQDKSGLPNDRFSAERPEGSISTLTIQRTEQRDSAMYRCASSLVRAGPYNEQFFGPGTRLTVL.